This TCR beta chain was retrieved from a study of CD8+ T cells in alopecia areata. Extraction and reverse transcription of RNA yielded cDNA as the sequencing template. The data were produced by immunoSEQ multiplex PCR, yet TCRdb's version contains in-frame clones alone and is incomplete. The sample yields 150,000 to 250,000 clones, roughly three fifths seen once. V was clipped by 0 bases and J by 5 bases, with 11 bases between them. The germline V gene has CDR1 SGHTA and CDR2 FQGNSA. The CDR3 runs to 15 residues. Treatment in this sample: oral pan-JAK inhibitor, 5-10 mg twice daily. The rearrangement uses TRBV7-2 and TRBJ2-1, with D perhaps given as TRBD1 or TRBD2 (5 bases each). The source was CD4+ T cells sorted from blood, collected at week 4, from a patient treated with tofacitinib. The receptor was isolated from a human donor with alopecia areata. The CDR3 nucleotides read TGTGCCAGCAGCTTAGCGGGACGGCCTAACAATGAGCAGTTCTTC. Protein product: CASSLAGRPNNEQFF.